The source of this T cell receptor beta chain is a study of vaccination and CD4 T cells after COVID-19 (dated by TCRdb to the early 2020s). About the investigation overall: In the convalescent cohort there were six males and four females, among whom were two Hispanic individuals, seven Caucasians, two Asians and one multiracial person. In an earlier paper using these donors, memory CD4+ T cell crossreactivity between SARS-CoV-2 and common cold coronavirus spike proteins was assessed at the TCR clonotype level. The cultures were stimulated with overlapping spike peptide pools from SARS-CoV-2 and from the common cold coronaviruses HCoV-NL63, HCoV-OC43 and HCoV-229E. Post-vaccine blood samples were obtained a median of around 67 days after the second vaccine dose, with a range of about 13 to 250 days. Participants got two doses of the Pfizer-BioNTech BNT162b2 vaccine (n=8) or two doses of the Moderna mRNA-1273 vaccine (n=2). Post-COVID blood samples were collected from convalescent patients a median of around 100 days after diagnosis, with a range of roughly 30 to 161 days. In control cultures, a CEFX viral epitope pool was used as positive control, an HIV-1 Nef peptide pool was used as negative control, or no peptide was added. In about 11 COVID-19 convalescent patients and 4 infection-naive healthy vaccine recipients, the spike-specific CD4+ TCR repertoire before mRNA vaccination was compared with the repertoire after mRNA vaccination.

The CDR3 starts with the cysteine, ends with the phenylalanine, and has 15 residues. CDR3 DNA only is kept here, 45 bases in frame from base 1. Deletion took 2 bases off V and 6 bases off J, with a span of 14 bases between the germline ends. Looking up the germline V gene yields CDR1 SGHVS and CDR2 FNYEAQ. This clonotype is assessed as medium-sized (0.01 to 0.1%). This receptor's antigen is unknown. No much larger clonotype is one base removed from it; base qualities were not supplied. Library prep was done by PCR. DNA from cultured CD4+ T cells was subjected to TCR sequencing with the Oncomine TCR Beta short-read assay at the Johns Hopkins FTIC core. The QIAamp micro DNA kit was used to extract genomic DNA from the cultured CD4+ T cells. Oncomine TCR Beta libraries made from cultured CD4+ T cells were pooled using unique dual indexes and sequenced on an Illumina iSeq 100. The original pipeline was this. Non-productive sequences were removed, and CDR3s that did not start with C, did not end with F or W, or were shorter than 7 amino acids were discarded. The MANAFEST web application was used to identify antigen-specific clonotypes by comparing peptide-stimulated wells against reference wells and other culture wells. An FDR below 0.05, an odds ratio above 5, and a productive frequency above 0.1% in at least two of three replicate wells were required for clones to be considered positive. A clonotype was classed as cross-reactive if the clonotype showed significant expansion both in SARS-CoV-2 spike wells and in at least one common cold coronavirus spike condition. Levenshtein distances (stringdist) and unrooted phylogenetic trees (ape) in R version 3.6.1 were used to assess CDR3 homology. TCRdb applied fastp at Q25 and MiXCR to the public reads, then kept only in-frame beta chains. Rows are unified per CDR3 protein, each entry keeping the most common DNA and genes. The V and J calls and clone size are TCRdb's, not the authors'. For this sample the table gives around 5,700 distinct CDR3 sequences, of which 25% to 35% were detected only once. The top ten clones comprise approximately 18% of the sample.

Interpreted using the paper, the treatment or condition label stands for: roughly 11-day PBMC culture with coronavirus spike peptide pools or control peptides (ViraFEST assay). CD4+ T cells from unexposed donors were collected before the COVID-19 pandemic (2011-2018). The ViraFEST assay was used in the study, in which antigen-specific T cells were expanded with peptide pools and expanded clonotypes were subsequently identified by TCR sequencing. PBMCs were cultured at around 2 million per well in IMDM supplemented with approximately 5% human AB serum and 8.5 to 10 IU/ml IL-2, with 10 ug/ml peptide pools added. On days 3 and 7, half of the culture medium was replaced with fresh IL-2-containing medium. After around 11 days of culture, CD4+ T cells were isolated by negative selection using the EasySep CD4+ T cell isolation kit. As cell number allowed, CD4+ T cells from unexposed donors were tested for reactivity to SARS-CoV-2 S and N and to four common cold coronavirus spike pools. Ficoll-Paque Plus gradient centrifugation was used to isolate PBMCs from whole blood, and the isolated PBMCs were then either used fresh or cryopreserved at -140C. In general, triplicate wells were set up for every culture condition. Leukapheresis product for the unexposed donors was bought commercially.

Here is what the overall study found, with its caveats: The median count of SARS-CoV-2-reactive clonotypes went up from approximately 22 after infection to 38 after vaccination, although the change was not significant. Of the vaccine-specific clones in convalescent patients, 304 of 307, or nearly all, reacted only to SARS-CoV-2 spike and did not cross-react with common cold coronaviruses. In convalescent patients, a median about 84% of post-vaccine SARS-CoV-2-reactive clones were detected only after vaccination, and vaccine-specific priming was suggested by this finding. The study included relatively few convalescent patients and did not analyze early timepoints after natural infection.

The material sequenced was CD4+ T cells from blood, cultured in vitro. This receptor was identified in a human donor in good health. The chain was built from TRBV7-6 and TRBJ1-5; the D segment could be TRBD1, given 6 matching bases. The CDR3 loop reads CASSLSSQGPQPQHF. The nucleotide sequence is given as TGTGCCAGCAGCTTATCCTCACAGGGACCTCAGCCCCAGCATTTT.